This entry lists 9 T cell receptor beta chains sequenced from one sample in a study of blood T cell repertoires in COVID-19. Data came from immunoSEQ multiplex PCR; TCRdb stores just in-frame clones and leaves some out. The sample contains over 350,000 clones, approximately 93% of which appear only once. The material sequenced was PBMCs or T cells enriched from blood (not recorded which). The source of these receptors is a woman aged 40 to 49 who had been exposed to COVID-19.

V usage is TRBV6-5 and J usage is TRBJ2-7; TRBD1 matches 11 bases. The CDR3 contains 14 residues. J gave up 4 bases and V 6 bases, and 5 bases lay outside the gene matches. The V gene's germline CDR1 is MNHEY and CDR2 SVGAGI. CDR3 residues: CASRMDRGRYEQYF. CDR3 sequence (DNA): TGTGCCAGCAGGATGGACAGGGGGCGATACGAGCAGTACTTC.

The V gene is TRBV18, the J gene TRBJ1-2; 10 bases match TRBD1. CDR3 size: 17 residues. J gave up 3 bases and V 0 bases, and 7 bases lay outside the gene matches. Germline lookup yields CDR1 KGHSH and CDR2 LQKENI. This CDR3 is CASSPPIGTGEYYGYTF. The CDR3 DNA reads TGTGCCAGCTCACCACCAATTGGGACAGGGGAGTACTATGGCTACACCTTC. The variable domain in full, with the rest retrieved from reference TRBV18 and TRBJ1-2, is NAGVMQNPRHLVRRRGQEARLRCSPMKGHSHVYWYRQLPEEGLKFMVYLQKENIIDESGMPKERFSAEFPKEGPSILRIQQVVRGDSAAYFCASSPPIGTGEYYGYTFGSGTRLTVV.

On this clone: In the same sample, other DNA sequences code for this CDR3. The rearrangement links TRBV2 to TRBJ1-5; 10 bases match TRBD1. The CDR3 is 14 residues long. The junction had 3 bases not matched to a gene; V was cut back by 5 bases and J by 5 bases. Per the germline V gene, CDR1 is SNHLY and CDR2 is FYNNEI. In DNA form, the CDR3 reads TGTGCCAGCAGTCGACAGGGGGCTGATCAGCCCCAGCATTTT. Translating gives CASSRQGADQPQHF. The complete variable domain, with remaining parts taken from reference TRBV2 and TRBJ1-5, reads EPEVTQTPSHQVTQMGQEVILRCVPISNHLYFYWYRQILGQKVEFLVSFYNNEISEKSEIFDDQFSVERPDGSNFTLKIRSTKLEDSAMYFCASSRQGADQPQHFGDGTRLSIL.

This clone was seen a handful of times. V is TRBV14 and J is TRBJ2-7, with 9 bases fitting TRBD2. The CDR3 is made up of 15 amino acids. Germline-derived CDR1 and CDR2 are SGHDN and FVKESK. The ends lost 4 bases at V and 2 bases at J; junction bases unmatched: 6. The CDR3 nucleotides are TGTGCCAGCAGCCTTAGCGGGGGCCATGCCTACGAGCAGTACTTC. This encodes CASSLSGGHAYEQYF. Full variable domain (outside the CDR3, taken from reference TRBV14 and TRBJ2-7): EAGVTQFPSHSVIEKGQTVTLRCDPISGHDNLYWYRRVMGKEIKFLLHFVKESKQDESGMPNNRFLAERTGGTYSTLKVQPAELEDSGVYFCASSLSGGHAYEQYFGPGTRLTVT.

V and J are TRBV12-5 and TRBJ1-2, with D tentatively TRBD1 (5 bases). CDR3 size: 14 residues. Trimming left V 1 base short and J 4 bases short, with 10 bases between. Germline CDR1 and CDR2: LGHNT and FRNRAP. The CDR3 sequence is CASGLDQGGYGYTF. Written as DNA, the CDR3 is TGTGCTAGTGGTTTGGACCAGGGAGGCTATGGCTACACCTTC. Full variable domain (outside the CDR3, taken from reference TRBV12-5 and TRBJ1-2): DARVTQTPRHKVTEMGQEVTMRCQPILGHNTVFWYRQTMMQGLELLAYFRNRAPLDDSGMPKDRFSAEMPDATLATLKIQPSEPRDSAVYFCASGLDQGGYGYTFGSGTRLTVV.

The rearrangement uses TRBV5-6 and TRBJ1-2; 11 bases map to TRBD1. V lost 3 bases, J lost 5 bases, and 3 bases stayed unmatched. CDR3 length: 14 residues. The germline CDR1 and CDR2 sequences are SGHDT and YYEEEE. The CDR3 here is CASSWDRGIYGYTF. CDR3 nucleotide sequence: TGTGCCAGCAGCTGGGACAGGGGGATTTATGGCTACACCTTC.

This sequence joins TRBV24-1 and TRBJ1-5; D is possibly TRBD1 (5 bases). The CDR3 totals 17 residues. Trimming pared 7 bases from V and 7 bases from J, leaving 25 bases between. Germline CDR1 reads KGHDR; CDR2 reads SFDVKD. CDR3 sequence (DNA): TGTGCCACCAGCCCCCTCCGGGAGGGGAGTATTTGGCAGCCCCAGCATTTT. Its translation: CATSPLREGSIWQPQHF.

The chain joins TRBV12-5 to TRBJ1-5; no clear D gene. This CDR3 is 13 amino acids long. Germline-derived CDR1 and CDR2 are LGHNT and FRNRAP. Trimming pared 7 bases from V and 0 bases from J, leaving 7 bases between. The CDR3, as DNA: TGTGCTAGTGAACAAGATAGCAATCAGCCCCAGCATTTT. Translated: CASEQDSNQPQHF.

This clone has a single count. The V and J genes are TRBV10-2 and TRBJ1-2, with 7 nucleotides matching TRBD1. The germline V gene has CDR1 WSHSY and CDR2 SAAADI. The CDR3 has 12 residues. V lost 6 bases, J lost 13 bases, and 11 bases stayed unmatched. CDR3 sequence (DNA): TGCGCCAGCAGGCCCGAAAAAGGGACAGTCACCTTC. Translated, it gives CASRPEKGTVTF.